These T cell receptor beta chains were read from a single sample in a study of pediatric ulcerative colitis. Produced via immunoSEQ multiplex PCR; TCRdb's table is partial and in-frame only. There are about 14,000 clones in the sample; 90% occur only once, and 0.85% to 1% lies in the top ten. The sample consisted of blood. The receptors shown here come from a boy aged 5-17 years with moderate ulcerative colitis. The CDR3 runs from the conserved cysteine through the conserved F or W. Each record gives: CDR3 DNA, CDR3 protein, V gene, D gene, J gene, clone size. D genes are given only for firm matches. The listing skips clone size in some rows; elsewhere it reads once, few, many or a size class.

CDR3nt: TGTGCCAGCAGCGGACAGGCTAGGAATGAGCAGTTCTTC
CDR3aa: CASSGQARNEQFF
v_gene: TRBV6-1
d_gene: TRBD1
j_gene: TRBJ2-1
abundance: -

CDR3nt: TGTGCCAGCAGCTACTTCGACAGGGGGTTTGACACCATATATTTT
CDR3aa: CASSYFDRGFDTIYF
v_gene: TRBV7-9
d_gene: TRBD1
j_gene: TRBJ1-3
abundance: once

CDR3nt: TGTGCCAGCAGTGAATACCAAGGGTCGTCGAACACTGAAGCTTTCTTT
CDR3aa: CASSEYQGSSNTEAFF
v_gene: TRBV25-1
d_gene: -
j_gene: TRBJ1-1
abundance: -

CDR3nt: TGTGCCAGCAGCTTAGTGGGCGGGGACTCCTACAATGAGCAGTTCTTC
CDR3aa: CASSLVGGDSYNEQFF
v_gene: TRBV11-3
d_gene: -
j_gene: TRBJ2-1
abundance: -

CDR3nt: TGTGCCAGCAGCGTCGGGACGGCGAGCTATGGCTACACCTTC
CDR3aa: CASSVGTASYGYTF
v_gene: TRBV11-2
d_gene: -
j_gene: TRBJ1-2
abundance: few

CDR3nt: TGTGCCAGTAGTCTTACCGGGACAGGGGGGTGGAATCAGCCCCAGCATTTT
CDR3aa: CASSLTGTGGWNQPQHF
v_gene: TRBV19
d_gene: TRBD1
j_gene: TRBJ1-5
abundance: few

CDR3nt: TGTGCCAGCTCACCAGTGGAGTCGGGACATGGCTACACCTTC
CDR3aa: CASSPVESGHGYTF
v_gene: TRBV18
d_gene: -
j_gene: TRBJ1-2
abundance: few

CDR3nt: TGTGCCAGCAGGGTCGGAGGGCGCCCTGAAGCTTTCTTT
CDR3aa: CASRVGGRPEAFF
v_gene: TRBV6-1
d_gene: -
j_gene: TRBJ1-1
abundance: -

CDR3nt: TGTGCCAGCAGTGCTGCCAGACTAGGGTCCTACGAGCAGTACTTC
CDR3aa: CASSAARLGSYEQYF
v_gene: TRBV2
d_gene: -
j_gene: TRBJ2-7
abundance: -

CDR3nt: TGCGCCAGCAGCTTGGCCCTCGGGACTAGCGGCCAAGAGACCCAGTACTTC
CDR3aa: CASSLALGTSGQETQYF
v_gene: TRBV5-1
d_gene: TRBD2
j_gene: TRBJ2-5
abundance: -

CDR3nt: TGTGCCAGCAACATCAGAGATATGAACACTGAAGCTTTCTTT
CDR3aa: CASNIRDMNTEAFF
v_gene: TRBV5-4
d_gene: -
j_gene: TRBJ1-1
abundance: -

CDR3nt: TGTGCCAGCAGTCGAAGGACAGGGGGCGTCTCTGGCTACACCTTC
CDR3aa: CASSRRTGGVSGYTF
v_gene: TRBV28
d_gene: TRBD1
j_gene: TRBJ1-2
abundance: -

CDR3nt: TGTGCCAGCAGTGCGGGAGGCGTAAATGAAAAACTGTTTTTT
CDR3aa: CASSAGGVNEKLFF
v_gene: TRBV25-1
d_gene: -
j_gene: TRBJ1-4
abundance: few

CDR3nt: TGTGCCAGCAGCCCCCAGGGCCTCATGGGCAAGTACTTC
CDR3aa: CASSPQGLMGKYF
v_gene: TRBV9
d_gene: -
j_gene: TRBJ2-7
abundance: -

CDR3nt: TGTGCCAGTGGAAAGTCCCACACCGGGGAGCTGTTTTTT
CDR3aa: CASGKSHTGELFF
v_gene: TRBV19
d_gene: -
j_gene: TRBJ2-2
abundance: -

CDR3nt: TGTGCCACCAGCAGAACCGGGAGCAATCAGCCCCAGCATTTT
CDR3aa: CATSRTGSNQPQHF
v_gene: TRBV15
d_gene: -
j_gene: TRBJ1-5
abundance: -

CDR3nt: TGCGCCAGCAGCCAATGGGGGCCTGAAAAACTGTTTTTT
CDR3aa: CASSQWGPEKLFF
v_gene: TRBV4-1
d_gene: -
j_gene: TRBJ1-4
abundance: -

CDR3nt: TGCGCCAGCAGCTTGAAAGGGGATCAAGAAGCTTTCTTT
CDR3aa: CASSLKGDQEAFF
v_gene: TRBV5-1
d_gene: -
j_gene: TRBJ1-1
abundance: few

CDR3nt: TGTGCCAGCAGCTTAACAGTTGCTAGCGGGGGCGAGCAGTACTTC
CDR3aa: CASSLTVASGGEQYF
v_gene: TRBV13
d_gene: TRBD2
j_gene: TRBJ2-7
abundance: -

CDR3nt: TGTGCCAGCAGCTTAGATCTGTGGGGGAGCTCCTACGAGCAGTACTTC
CDR3aa: CASSLDLWGSSYEQYF
v_gene: TRBV11-2
d_gene: -
j_gene: TRBJ2-7
abundance: -

CDR3nt: TGTGCCATCAAAAGACAGGGGAAGAATGAGCAGTTCTTC
CDR3aa: CAIKRQGKNEQFF
v_gene: TRBV10-3
d_gene: TRBD1
j_gene: TRBJ2-1
abundance: -

CDR3nt: TGTGCCAGTAGGGGAGGGGAGACCCAGTACTTC
CDR3aa: CASRGGETQYF
v_gene: TRBV19
d_gene: TRBD2
j_gene: TRBJ2-5
abundance: few